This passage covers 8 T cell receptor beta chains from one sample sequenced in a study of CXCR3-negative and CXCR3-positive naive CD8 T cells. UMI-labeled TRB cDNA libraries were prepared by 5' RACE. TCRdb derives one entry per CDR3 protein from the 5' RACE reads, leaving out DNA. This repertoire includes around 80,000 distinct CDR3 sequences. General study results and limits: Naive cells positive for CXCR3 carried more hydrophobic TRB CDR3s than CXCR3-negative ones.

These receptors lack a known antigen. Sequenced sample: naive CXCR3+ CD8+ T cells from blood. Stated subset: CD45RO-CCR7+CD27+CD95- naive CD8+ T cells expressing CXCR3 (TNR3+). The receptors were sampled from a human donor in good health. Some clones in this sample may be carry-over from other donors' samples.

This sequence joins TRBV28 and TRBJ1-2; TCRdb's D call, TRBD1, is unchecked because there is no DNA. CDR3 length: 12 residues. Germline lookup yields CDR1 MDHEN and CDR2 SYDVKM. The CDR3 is CASSLSRAGYTF.

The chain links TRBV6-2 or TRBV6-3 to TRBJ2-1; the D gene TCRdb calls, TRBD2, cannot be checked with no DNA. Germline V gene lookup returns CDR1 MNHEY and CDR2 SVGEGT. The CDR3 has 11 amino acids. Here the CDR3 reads CASSLAYEQFF.

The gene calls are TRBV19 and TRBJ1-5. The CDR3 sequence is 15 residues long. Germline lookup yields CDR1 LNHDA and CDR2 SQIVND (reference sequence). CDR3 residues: CASSPTGGGNQPQHF.

The CDR3 here is CASSPSAGGLYEQYF. This chain uses TRBV3-1 with TRBJ2-7; TCRdb selects TRBD2, and the lack of DNA leaves this call unchecked. CDR1 is LGHDT, CDR2 YNNKEL, per germline (reference sequence). CDR3 length: 15 amino acids.

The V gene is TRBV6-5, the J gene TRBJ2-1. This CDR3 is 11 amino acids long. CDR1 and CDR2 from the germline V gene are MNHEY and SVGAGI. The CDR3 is CASRNYNEQFF.

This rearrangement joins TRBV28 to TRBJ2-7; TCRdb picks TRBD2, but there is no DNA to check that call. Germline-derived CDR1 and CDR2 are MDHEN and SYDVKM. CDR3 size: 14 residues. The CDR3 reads CASNSLGQLDEQNF.

The CDR3 spells CATSGPLNHGYTF. This sequence joins TRBV15 and TRBJ1-2; TCRdb proposes TRBD1, but this gene call is untestable without DNA. Germline V lookup: CDR1 LNHNV, CDR2 YYDKDF (reference sequence). The CDR3 spans 13 residues.

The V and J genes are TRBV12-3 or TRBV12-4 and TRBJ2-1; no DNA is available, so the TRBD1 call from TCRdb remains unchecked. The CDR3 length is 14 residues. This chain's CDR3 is CASSLALSPDGQFF.